This T cell receptor beta chain derives from a study of cytomegalovirus exposure and HLA in healthy donors. Study observations and caveats: Reports state that TCR beta sequences accurately predicted most subjects' HLA-A and HLA-B alleles. The authors enumerated around 150 TCR beta chains as linked to cytomegalovirus. About 87% or about 30% of the time was how often most TCR beta V segments were productive, according to an earlier analysis.

The CDR3 totals 14 residues. Unmatched junction bases numbered 2, after V lost 6 bases and J lost 2 bases. CDR1 is MNHNS and CDR2 is SASEGT in the germline V gene. As for this clone: The antigen is unknown.

13 Jbeta primers and 60 Vbeta primers were used for the PCR. Only in-frame clones appear in the TCRdb table, and some are missing; sequencing was by immunoSEQ multiplex PCR. The repertoire holds more than 95,000 clones, with under 85% as singletons. The chain is built from TRBV6-1 and TRBJ1-1, with 11 bases that match TRBD1. Sequenced sample: PBMCs. The origin of this receptor is a female donor in good health and CMV-seropositive. The CDR3 region is CASSRTGGNTEAFF. As DNA, the CDR3 is TGTGCCAGCAGCCGGACAGGGGGCAACACTGAAGCTTTCTTT.